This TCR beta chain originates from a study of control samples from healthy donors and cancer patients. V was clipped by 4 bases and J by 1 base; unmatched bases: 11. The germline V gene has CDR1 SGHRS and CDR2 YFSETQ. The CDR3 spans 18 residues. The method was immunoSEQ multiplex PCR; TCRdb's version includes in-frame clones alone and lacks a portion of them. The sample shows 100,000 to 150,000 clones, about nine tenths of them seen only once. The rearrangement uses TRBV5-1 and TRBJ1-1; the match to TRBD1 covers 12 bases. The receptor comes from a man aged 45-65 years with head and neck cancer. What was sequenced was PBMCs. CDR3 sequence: CASSRAPGQGAENTEAFF. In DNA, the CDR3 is TGCGCCAGCAGCCGAGCTCCGGGACAGGGGGCCGAGAACACTGAAGCTTTCTTT.